This T cell receptor (beta chain) came from a study of regulatory T cells in long-lasting Graves disease. Study-wide results and limits: Lower TCR diversity was seen in persistent Graves' patients than in newly diagnosed ones.

Germline V gene sequence: CDR1 MDHEN, CDR2 SYDVKM. Trimming shortened V by 2 bases and J by 0 bases, and 14 bases separated the two germline ends. The CDR3 length is 17 residues. The sample's time point: newly diagnosed GD, antithyroid drugs for less than 3 months. The TCR library used RNA extracted from PBMCs. The patients were drawn from one endocrinology department in Xi'an, China. Only a few counts were recorded for this clonotype. Its target is unknown. Libraries of TCR beta came from iRepertoire HTBI primers plus Arm-PCR of CDR3 regions. TCRdb re-called the multiplex PCR reads with MiXCR, one entry per CDR3 protein. The sample contains a few hundred thousand distinct CDR3 sequences, approximately 16% of which appear only once. These data are also associated with another study on T cells in Graves' hyperthyroidism and ophthalmopathy.

The clonotype comes from a man aged 40-50 years with Graves disease. The J gene is TRBJ2-4, the V gene TRBV28; D perhaps matches TRBD1 (6 bases). Sequencing was performed on peripheral blood mononuclear cells (PBMCs), taken at new diagnosis, from a patient treated with antithyroid drugs. The CDR3 region is CASSLERDILAKNIQYF. In DNA, the CDR3 is TGTGCCAGCAGTTTAGAAAGGGACATACTAGCCAAAAACATTCAGTACTTC.